The text below deals with one T cell receptor beta chain. As yet, its antigen is unknown. These data are taken from a study of blood T cells in healthy people across ages. The study, taken as a whole, reports: Naive CD4+ cells and diversity were both higher in long-lived donors than in aged donors. The study could not conclusively compare naive and antigen-experienced cells, given its unsorted PBMCs.

Combining a sample-barcoded 5' primer with a J-beta primer mix, a second PCR ran for 7 to 11 cycles. The template-switch adaptor was a 5' adaptor with 12 random nucleotides. It tagged each cDNA molecule. TCRdb called the 5' RACE reads again in MiXCR, with one record for every CDR3 protein. The repertoire consists of around 620,000 distinct CDR3 sequences, with 27% occurring once and the leading ten covering around 20%. The sample comprised blood. The sequence was collected from a woman aged 70-85 years in good health.

CDR3 protein: CASSRGRMEQETQYF. The CDR3 DNA reads TGTGCCAGCAGTAGGGGCCGTATGGAGCAAGAGACCCAGTACTTC. The rearrangement links TRBV6-5 to TRBJ2-5; maybe TRBD1 (5 bases). V gave up 5 bases and J gave up 2 bases, with 15 bases separating them. CDR3 length: 15 residues. Germline V gives CDR1 MNHEY, CDR2 SVGAGI.